This TCR beta chain was recovered during a study of T cell repertoires in cytomegalovirus infection. Comment on this clonotype: The antigen is unknown.

One entry per CDR3 protein, called by TCRdb with MiXCR from the reads. This table has 650,000 to 900,000 distinct CDR3 sequences, about 30% appearing once. The CDR3 extends over 17 amino acids. The germline V gene has CDR1 SGDLS and CDR2 YYNGEE. V was trimmed by 1 base and J by 5 bases, leaving 21 bases between them. V is TRBV9 and J is TRBJ1-2; tentatively, D is TRBD1 (6 bases). The receptor's source is a human donor in good health (CMV status not recorded). Some clones in this sample may be carry-over from other donors' samples. Sequenced material: cultured CD8+ T cells from PBMCs, taken from culture after CMV antigen stimulation. The CDR3 reads CASSVFRTAPWGYGYTF. DNA of the CDR3: TGTGCCAGCAGCGTATTTAGGACAGCTCCTTGGGGGTATGGCTACACCTTC.